The entry below gives a single T cell receptor beta chain sequence along with its context. Antigen: not known. V trimming: 5 bases; J trimming: 7 bases; junction bases outside the gene matches: 3. The germline V gene encodes CDR1 GTSNPN and CDR2 SVGIG (reference sequence). The CDR3 runs to 13 residues. The record originates from a study of naive and memory T cell subsets. Overall study findings and caveats: Gini index rose across naive, CM, EM and EMRA in CD4 and CD8.

An equimolar mix of two oligonucleotides served as the beta constant-region primer for TRBC1 and TRBC2. One entry per CDR3 protein results from TCRdb running MiXCR on the UMI-ligation and nested PCR reads. Here the sample spans roughly 27,000 distinct CDR3 sequences, around 10% being singletons. Sequenced input: effector memory CD4+ T cells from blood. Subset given: effector memory, CD45RA- CD27-. The TCR originated in a human donor in good health. V and J are TRBV30 and TRBJ2-1; 12 bases match TRBD2. CDR3 DNA: TGTGCCTGGGGACTAGCGGGAATAAATGAGCAGTTCTTC. Translating it yields CAWGLAGINEQFF.